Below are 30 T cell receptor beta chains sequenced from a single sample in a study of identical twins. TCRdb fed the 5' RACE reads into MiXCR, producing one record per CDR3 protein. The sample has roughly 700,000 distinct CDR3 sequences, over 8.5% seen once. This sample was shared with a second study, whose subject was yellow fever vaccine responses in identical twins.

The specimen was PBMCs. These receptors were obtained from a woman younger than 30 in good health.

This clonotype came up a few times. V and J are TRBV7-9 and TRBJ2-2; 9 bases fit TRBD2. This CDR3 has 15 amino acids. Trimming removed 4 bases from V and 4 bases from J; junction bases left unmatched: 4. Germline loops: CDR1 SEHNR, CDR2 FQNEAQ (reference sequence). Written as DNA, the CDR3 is TGTGCCAGCAGCTCGGGACTAGCCCCCACCGGGGAGCTGTTTTTT. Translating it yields CASSSGLAPTGELFF.

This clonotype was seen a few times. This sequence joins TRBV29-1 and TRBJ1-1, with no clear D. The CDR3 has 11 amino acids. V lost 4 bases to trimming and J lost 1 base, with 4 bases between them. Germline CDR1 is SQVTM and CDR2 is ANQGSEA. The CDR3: CSVVENTEAFF. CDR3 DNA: TGCAGCGTTGTGGAGAACACTGAAGCTTTCTTT.

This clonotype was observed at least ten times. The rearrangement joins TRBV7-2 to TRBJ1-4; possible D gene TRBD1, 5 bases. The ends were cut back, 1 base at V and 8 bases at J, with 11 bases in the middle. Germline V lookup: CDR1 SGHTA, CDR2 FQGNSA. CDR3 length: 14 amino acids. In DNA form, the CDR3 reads TGTGCCAGCAGCTTAGAAGACAGATACGAAAAACTGTTTTTT. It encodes CASSLEDRYEKLFF.

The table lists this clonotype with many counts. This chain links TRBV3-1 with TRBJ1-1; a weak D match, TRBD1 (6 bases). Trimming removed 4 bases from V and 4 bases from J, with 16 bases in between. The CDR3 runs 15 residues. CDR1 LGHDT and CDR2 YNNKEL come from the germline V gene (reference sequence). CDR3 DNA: TGTGCCAGCAGCCTCGGCGGCAGGGGAATCACTGAAGCTTTCTTT. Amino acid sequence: CASSLGGRGITEAFF.

The CDR3 sequence is CASAHNEQFF. CDR3 coding DNA: TGTGCCAGCGCCCACAATGAGCAGTTCTTC. V is TRBV7-9 and J is TRBJ2-1; D remains ambiguous. The CDR3 loop spans 10 amino acids. Germline-derived CDR1 and CDR2 are SEHNR and FQNEAQ (reference sequence). V was cut by 8 bases and J by 5 bases, with 4 bases left in between.

The CDR3 DNA sequence: TGTGCCAGCAGTTACTTTTCGGGACAGGGAAAGAAGGGTGGCAGGCTGAAAGATACGCAGTATTTT. Residues: CASSYFSGQGKKGGRLKDTQYF. This chain connects TRBV6-2 or TRBV6-3 to TRBJ2-3; TRBD1 matches at 9 bases. CDR3 length: 22 residues. V shed 1 base, J shed 5 bases, and the junction held 25 bases outside the gene matches. Germline V gene lookup returns CDR1 MNHEY and CDR2 SVGEGT.

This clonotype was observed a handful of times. The CDR3 DNA sequence: TGTGCCAGCAGCTTCGGGACTAGGGGGGACAATGAGCAGTTCTTC. The encoded protein is CASSFGTRGDNEQFF. This chain connects TRBV11-2 to TRBJ2-1; 8 bases line up with TRBD2. The J segment lost 5 bases and the V segment lost 3 bases, leaving 6 bases of the junction unmatched. The germline CDR1 and CDR2 sequences are SGHAT and FQNNGV. This CDR3 has 15 amino acids.

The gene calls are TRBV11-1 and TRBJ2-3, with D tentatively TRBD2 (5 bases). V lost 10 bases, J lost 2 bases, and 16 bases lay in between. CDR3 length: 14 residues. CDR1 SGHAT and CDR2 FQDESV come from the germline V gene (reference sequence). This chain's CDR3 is CAIAGWPDTDTQYF. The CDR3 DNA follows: TGTGCCATCGCGGGTTGGCCAGACACAGATACGCAGTATTTT.

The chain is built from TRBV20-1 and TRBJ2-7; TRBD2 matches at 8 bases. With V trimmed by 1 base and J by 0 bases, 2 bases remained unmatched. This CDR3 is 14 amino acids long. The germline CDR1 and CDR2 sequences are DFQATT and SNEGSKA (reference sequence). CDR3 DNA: TGCAGTGCTAGAGTAGCGGGATCCTCCTACGAGCAGTACTTC. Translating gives CSARVAGSSYEQYF.

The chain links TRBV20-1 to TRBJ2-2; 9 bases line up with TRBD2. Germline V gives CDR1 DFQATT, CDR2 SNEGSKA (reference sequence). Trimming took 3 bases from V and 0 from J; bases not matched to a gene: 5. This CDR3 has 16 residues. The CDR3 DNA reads TGCAGTGCTAGGGCCAGCGGGAGGCCGAACACCGGGGAGCTGTTTTTT. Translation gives CSARASGRPNTGELFF.

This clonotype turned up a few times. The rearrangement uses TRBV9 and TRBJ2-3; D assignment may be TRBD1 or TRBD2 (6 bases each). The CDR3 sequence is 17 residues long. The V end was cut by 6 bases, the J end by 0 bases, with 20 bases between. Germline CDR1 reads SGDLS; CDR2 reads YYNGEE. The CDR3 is CASTQEGEKGSTDTQYF. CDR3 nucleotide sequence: TGTGCCAGCACCCAGGAGGGGGAAAAGGGAAGCACAGATACGCAGTATTTT. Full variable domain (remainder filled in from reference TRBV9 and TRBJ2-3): DSGVTQTPKHLITATGQRVTLRCSPRSGDLSVYWYQQSLDQGLQFLIQYYNGEERAKGNILERFSAQQFPDLHSELNLSSLELGDSALYFCASTQEGEKGSTDTQYFGPGTRLTVL.

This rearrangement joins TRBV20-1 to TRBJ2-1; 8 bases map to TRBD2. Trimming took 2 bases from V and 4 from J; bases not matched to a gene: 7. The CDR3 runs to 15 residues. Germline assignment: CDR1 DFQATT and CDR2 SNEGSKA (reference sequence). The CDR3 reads CSARRAGGVYNEQFF. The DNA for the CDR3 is TGCAGTGCTAGACGGGCGGGGGGCGTGTACAATGAGCAGTTCTTC.

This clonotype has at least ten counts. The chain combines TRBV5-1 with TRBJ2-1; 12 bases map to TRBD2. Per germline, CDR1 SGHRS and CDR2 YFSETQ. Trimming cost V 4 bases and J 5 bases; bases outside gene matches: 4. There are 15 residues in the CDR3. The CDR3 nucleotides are TGCGCCAGCAGCAAACGGACTAGCGGGAACAATGAGCAGTTCTTC. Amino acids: CASSKRTSGNNEQFF.

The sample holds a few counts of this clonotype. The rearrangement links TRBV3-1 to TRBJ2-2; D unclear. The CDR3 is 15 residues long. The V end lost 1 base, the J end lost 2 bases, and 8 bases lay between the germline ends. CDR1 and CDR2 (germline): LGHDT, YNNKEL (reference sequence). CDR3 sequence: CASSQVGSNTGELFF. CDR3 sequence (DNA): TGTGCCAGCAGCCAAGTCGGCAGCAACACCGGGGAGCTGTTTTTT.

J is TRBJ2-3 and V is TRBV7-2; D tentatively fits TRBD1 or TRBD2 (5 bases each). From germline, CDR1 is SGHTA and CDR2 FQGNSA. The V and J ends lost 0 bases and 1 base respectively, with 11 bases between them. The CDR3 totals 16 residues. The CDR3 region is CASSLAHGTGTDTQYF. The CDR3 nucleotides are TGTGCCAGCAGCTTAGCGCACGGGACCGGCACAGATACGCAGTATTTT.

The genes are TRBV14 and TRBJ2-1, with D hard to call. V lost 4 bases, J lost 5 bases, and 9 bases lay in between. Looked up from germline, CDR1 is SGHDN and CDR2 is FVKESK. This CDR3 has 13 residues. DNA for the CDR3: TGTGCCAGCAGCCCCCGACTGGACAATGAGCAGTTCTTC. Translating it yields CASSPRLDNEQFF. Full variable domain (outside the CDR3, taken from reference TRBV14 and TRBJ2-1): EAGVTQFPSHSVIEKGQTVTLRCDPISGHDNLYWYRRVMGKEIKFLLHFVKESKQDESGMPNNRFLAERTGGTYSTLKVQPAELEDSGVYFCASSPRLDNEQFFGPGTRLTVL.

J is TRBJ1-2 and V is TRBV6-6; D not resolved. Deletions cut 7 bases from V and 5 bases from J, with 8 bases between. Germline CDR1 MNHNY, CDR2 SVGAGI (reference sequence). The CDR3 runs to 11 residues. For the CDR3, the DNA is TGTGCCAGCACGGAAGAGTATGGCTACACCTTC. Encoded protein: CASTEEYGYTF.

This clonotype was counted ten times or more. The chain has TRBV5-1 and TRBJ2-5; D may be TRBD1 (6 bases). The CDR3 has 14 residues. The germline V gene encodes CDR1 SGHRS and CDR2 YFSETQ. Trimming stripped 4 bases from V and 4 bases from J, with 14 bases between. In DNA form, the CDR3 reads TGCGCCAGCAGCCGGAACAGGGTGGGAGAGACCCAGTACTTC. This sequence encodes CASSRNRVGETQYF.

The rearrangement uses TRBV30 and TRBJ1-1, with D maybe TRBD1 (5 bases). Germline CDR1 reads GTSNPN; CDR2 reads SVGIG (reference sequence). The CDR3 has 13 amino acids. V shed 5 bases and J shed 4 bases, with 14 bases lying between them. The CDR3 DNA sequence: TGTGCCTGGGGTCAGGGATGGGGCACTGAAGCTTTCTTT. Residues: CAWGQGWGTEAFF.

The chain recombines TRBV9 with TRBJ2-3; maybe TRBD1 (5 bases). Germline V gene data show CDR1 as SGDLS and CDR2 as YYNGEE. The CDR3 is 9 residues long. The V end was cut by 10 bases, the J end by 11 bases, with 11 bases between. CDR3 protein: CAGWGQQYF. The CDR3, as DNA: TGTGCCGGTTGGGGCCAGCAGTATTTT.

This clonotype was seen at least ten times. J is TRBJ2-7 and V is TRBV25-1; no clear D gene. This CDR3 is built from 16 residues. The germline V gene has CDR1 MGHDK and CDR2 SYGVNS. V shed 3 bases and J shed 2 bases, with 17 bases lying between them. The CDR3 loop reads CASSDATDGRPYEQYF. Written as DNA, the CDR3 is TGTGCCAGCAGTGATGCAACAGACGGACGGCCCTACGAGCAGTACTTC.

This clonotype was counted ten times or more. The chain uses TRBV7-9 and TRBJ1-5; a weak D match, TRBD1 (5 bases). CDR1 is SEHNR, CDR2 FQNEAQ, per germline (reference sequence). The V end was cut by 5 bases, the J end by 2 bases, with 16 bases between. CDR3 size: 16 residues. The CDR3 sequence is CASSPNASGGNQPQHF. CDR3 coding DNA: TGTGCCAGCAGCCCCAATGCGTCGGGGGGCAATCAGCCCCAGCATTTT.

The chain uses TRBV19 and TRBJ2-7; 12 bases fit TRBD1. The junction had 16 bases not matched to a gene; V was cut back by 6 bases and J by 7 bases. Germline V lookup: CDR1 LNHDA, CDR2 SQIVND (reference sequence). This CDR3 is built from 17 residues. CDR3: CASSTLPGQGATREQYF. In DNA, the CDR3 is TGTGCCAGTAGCACTCTCCCGGGACAGGGGGCTACGCGGGAGCAGTACTTC.

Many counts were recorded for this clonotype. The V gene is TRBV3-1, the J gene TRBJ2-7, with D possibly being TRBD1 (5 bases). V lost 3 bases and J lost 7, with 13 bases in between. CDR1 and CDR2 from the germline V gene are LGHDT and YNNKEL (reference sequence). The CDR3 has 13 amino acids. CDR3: CASSHTGLWEQYF. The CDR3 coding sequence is TGTGCCAGCAGCCATACAGGCCTCTGGGAGCAGTACTTC.

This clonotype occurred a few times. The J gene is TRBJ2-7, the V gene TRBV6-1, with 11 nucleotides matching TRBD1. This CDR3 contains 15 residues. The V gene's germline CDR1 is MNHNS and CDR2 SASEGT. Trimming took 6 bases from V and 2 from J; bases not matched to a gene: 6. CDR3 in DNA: TGTGCCAGCAGCTCCGGGACAGGGGGACCCTACGAGCAGTACTTC. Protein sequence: CASSSGTGGPYEQYF.

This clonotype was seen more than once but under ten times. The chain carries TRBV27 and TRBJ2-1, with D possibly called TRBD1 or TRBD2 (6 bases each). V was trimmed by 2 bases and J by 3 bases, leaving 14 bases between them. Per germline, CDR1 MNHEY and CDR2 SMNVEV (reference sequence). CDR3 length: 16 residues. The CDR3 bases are TGTGCCAGCAGTTTAGAGGGGGGCCTGGGCTACAATGAGCAGTTCTTC. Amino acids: CASSLEGGLGYNEQFF.

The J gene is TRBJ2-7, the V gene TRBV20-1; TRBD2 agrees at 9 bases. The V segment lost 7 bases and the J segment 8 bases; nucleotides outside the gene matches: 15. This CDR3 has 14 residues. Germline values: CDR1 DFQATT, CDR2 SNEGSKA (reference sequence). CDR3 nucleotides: TGCAGTGTTTATCAAGTAGCGGGAGTTAATCAGCAGTACTTC. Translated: CSVYQVAGVNQQYF.

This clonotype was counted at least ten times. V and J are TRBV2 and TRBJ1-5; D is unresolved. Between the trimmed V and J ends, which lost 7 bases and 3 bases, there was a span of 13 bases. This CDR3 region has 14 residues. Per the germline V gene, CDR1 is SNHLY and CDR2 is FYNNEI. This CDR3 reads CASTERVFNQPQHF. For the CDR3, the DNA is TGTGCCAGCACCGAAAGGGTGTTCAATCAGCCCCAGCATTTT.

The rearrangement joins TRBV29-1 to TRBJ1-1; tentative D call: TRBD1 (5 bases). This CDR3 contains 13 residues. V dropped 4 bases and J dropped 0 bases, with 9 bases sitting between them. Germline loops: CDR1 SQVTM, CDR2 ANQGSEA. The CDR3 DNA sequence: TGCAGCGTTGTTGGGGCCCTGAACACTGAAGCTTTCTTT. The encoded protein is CSVVGALNTEAFF.

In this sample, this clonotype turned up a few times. CDR3 nucleotides: TGTGCCAGCACCGTCGCAGTTCGAACCGGGGAGCTGTTTTTT. Translation: CASTVAVRTGELFF. The chain couples TRBV6-1 to TRBJ2-2; D gene uncertain. The germline gives CDR1 MNHNS, CDR2 SASEGT. CDR3 size: 14 residues. V lost 7 bases and J 5 bases, leaving 14 bases between the germline ends.